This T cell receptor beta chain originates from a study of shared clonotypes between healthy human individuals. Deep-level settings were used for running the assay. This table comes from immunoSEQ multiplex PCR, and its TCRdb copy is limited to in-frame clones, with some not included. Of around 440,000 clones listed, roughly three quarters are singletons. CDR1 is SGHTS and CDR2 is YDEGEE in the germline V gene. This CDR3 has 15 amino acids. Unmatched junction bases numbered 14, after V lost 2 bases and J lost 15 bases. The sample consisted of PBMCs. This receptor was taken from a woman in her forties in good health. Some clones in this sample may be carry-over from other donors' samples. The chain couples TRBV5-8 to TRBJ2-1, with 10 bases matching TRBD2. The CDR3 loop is CASSFDGSGRPRRFF. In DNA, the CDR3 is TGTGCCAGCAGCTTCGATGGTAGCGGGAGGCCCCGGCGGTTCTTC. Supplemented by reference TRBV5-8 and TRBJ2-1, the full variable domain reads EAGVTQSPTHLIKTRGQQATLRCSPISGHTSVYWYQQALGLGLQFLLWYDEGEERNRGNFPPRFSGRQFPNYSSELNVNALELEDSALYLCASSFDGSGRPRRFFGPGTRLTVL.